This entry describes one TCR beta chain. The TCR beta CDR3 regions underwent amplification using RNA transcripts as the source. The HTBI primer set served for first-round RT-PCR of the TCR CDR3. Via MiXCR, TCRdb re-called the multiplex PCR reads, giving one row per CDR3 protein. The sample consists of about 350,000 distinct CDR3 sequences, roughly 13% of them appearing once. These data belong to a study of T cells in Graves' hyperthyroidism and ophthalmopathy. At the level of the study: Prior to any treatment, at the point of initial diagnosis, peripheral blood was collected.

In making diagnoses, clinical symptoms, serum thyroxine and TRAb, thyroid ultrasound and orbital computed tomography were all used. This TCR came from a woman aged 25 to 39 with Graves' hyperthyroidism. The sequenced sample was blood.

For the CDR3, the DNA is TGTGCCAGTAGTATGACGGGAGGGCGTAACTCCTACAATGAGCAGTTCTTC. Translating it yields CASSMTGGRNSYNEQFF. V gene TRBV19 combines with J gene TRBJ2-1; TRBD2 agrees at 8 bases. The CDR3 has 17 amino acids. V was pared by 3 bases and J by 0 bases, with 7 bases of the junction left unmatched. Germline-derived CDR1 and CDR2 are LNHDA and SQIVND (reference sequence).